These 22 T cell receptor beta chains were sequenced from one sample in a study of T cells in Graves' hyperthyroidism and ophthalmopathy. The source material, RNA transcripts, was used to amplify TCR beta CDR3 regions. Primed by the HTBI set, a first-round RT-PCR was run on the TCR CDR3. Each CDR3 protein gets one entry after TCRdb re-called the multiplex PCR reads with MiXCR. The sample lists around 620,000 distinct CDR3 sequences, approximately 15% occurring once. Source material: blood. These receptors all stem from a woman aged 18 to 35 with Graves' ophthalmopathy.

A few counts support this clonotype. The V call is TRBV3-1, the J call TRBJ2-3, with 13 positions matching TRBD2. This CDR3 comprises 18 residues. J was trimmed by 6 bases and V by 2 bases; bases with no gene match: 11. CDR1 and CDR2 from the germline V gene are LGHDT and YNNKEL (reference sequence). The CDR3 region has the DNA TGTGCCAGCAGCCAATCATACCGGACTAGCGGGAGTTCCGATACGCAGTATTTT. Translating it yields CASSQSYRTSGSSDTQYF.

This rearrangement joins TRBV6-6 to TRBJ2-2, with 8 bases matching TRBD2. Germline trimming cut 0 bases from V and 7 bases from J; bases unmatched to any gene: 13. Germline lookup yields CDR1 MNHNY and CDR2 SVGAGI (reference sequence). The CDR3 loop spans 18 amino acids. The CDR3 bases are TGTGCCAGCAGTTACTCGTTCGGCGGGAGGAGCGGTATCGGGGAGCTGTTTTTT. Its translation is CASSYSFGGRSGIGELFF.

In its sample, this clonotype was seen a few times. The chain's CDR3 is CASSSTDSSGNTIYF. The CDR3 DNA reads TGTGCCAGCAGCTCAACTGACAGCTCTGGAAACACCATATATTTT. J is TRBJ1-3 and V is TRBV7-9; D may be TRBD1 (5 bases). This CDR3 has 15 residues. Germline V lookup: CDR1 SEHNR, CDR2 FQNEAQ (reference sequence). Trimming cost V 4 bases and J 0 bases, with 10 bases left between them.

In this sample, this clonotype turned up many times. The chain links TRBV7-9 to TRBJ2-7; 14 bases are a match to TRBD2. Germline lookup yields CDR1 SEHNR and CDR2 FQNEAQ (reference sequence). CDR3 length: 18 amino acids. The V gene end was trimmed by 5 bases and the J gene end by 2 bases; junction bases not matched to a gene: 11. CDR3 loop: CASSLTGLAGDWTYEQYF. In nucleotides, the CDR3 is TGTGCCAGCAGCCTAACGGGACTAGCGGGAGATTGGACCTACGAGCAGTACTTC.

This clonotype was recorded many times. The chain links TRBV28 to TRBJ2-1; 9 bases align to TRBD2. The trim removed 3 bases at V and 2 bases at J, leaving 5 bases unmatched. In germline, CDR1 is MDHEN, CDR2 SYDVKM. This CDR3 spans 16 amino acids. The CDR3 protein is CASSLDIAGAYNEQFF. In DNA, the CDR3 is TGTGCCAGCAGTTTGGACATAGCGGGAGCCTACAATGAGCAGTTCTTC.

This clonotype has more than one count but fewer than ten. The rearrangement links TRBV27 to TRBJ1-5; D not resolved. Germline values: CDR1 MNHEY, CDR2 SMNVEV (reference sequence). The CDR3 length is 14 residues. The V end lost 3 bases, the J end lost 3 bases, and 9 bases lay between the germline ends. CDR3 nucleotide sequence: TGTGCCAGCAGTTTTGCCGAGTACAATCAGCCCCAGCATTTT. As protein: CASSFAEYNQPQHF.

This clonotype was counted at least ten times. This chain connects TRBV2 to TRBJ2-5, with a tentative D call TRBD1 (6 bases). CDR1 is SNHLY and CDR2 is FYNNEI in the germline V gene. Trimming took off 8 bases at V and 0 bases at J, with 10 bases between the two ends. The CDR3 sequence is 13 residues long. CDR3 sequence: CASARDNQETQYF. In DNA form, the CDR3 reads TGTGCCAGCGCTAGGGACAACCAAGAGACCCAGTACTTC.

This clonotype was seen repeatedly, ten times or more. The rearrangement joins TRBV5-1 to TRBJ2-7, with a tentative D call TRBD1 (6 bases). Germline lookup yields CDR1 SGHRS and CDR2 YFSETQ. The CDR3 is made up of 14 amino acids. V was cut by 0 bases and J by 2 bases, with 9 bases left in between. This CDR3 reads CASSLDAGAYEQYF. The CDR3 DNA reads as TGCGCCAGCAGCTTGGATGCAGGGGCCTACGAGCAGTACTTC. The full variable domain, rest sourced from reference TRBV5-1 and TRBJ2-7, is KAGVTQTPRYLIKTRGQQVTLSCSPISGHRSVSWYQQTPGQGLQFLFEYFSETQRNKGNFPGRFSGRQFSNSRSEMNVSTLELGDSALYLCASSLDAGAYEQYFGPGTRLTVT.

This clonotype turned up a few times. The V call is TRBV9, the J call TRBJ2-1; 7 bases map to TRBD1. The junction had 1 base not matched to a gene; V was cut back by 0 bases and J by 7 bases. The V gene's germline CDR1 is SGDLS and CDR2 YYNGEE. The CDR3 totals 13 residues. This chain's CDR3 is CASSVEGANEQFF. In DNA, the CDR3 is TGTGCCAGCAGCGTAGAGGGGGCAAATGAGCAGTTCTTC.

This clonotype was counted ten times or more. The chain links TRBV27 to TRBJ1-1, with D uncertain. Germline lookup yields CDR1 MNHEY and CDR2 SMNVEV (reference sequence). Deletions cut 0 bases from V and 7 bases from J, with 9 bases between. This CDR3 region has 13 residues. CDR3 protein: CASSLSSPGEAFF. Written as DNA, the CDR3 is TGTGCCAGCAGTTTATCATCCCCTGGTGAAGCTTTCTTT.

In its sample, this clonotype was seen a few times. The genes are TRBV9 and TRBJ2-5; TRBD2 matches at 14 bases. Germline-derived CDR1 and CDR2 are SGDLS and YYNGEE. Unmatched junction bases numbered 3, after V lost 3 bases and J lost 2 bases. The CDR3 loop spans 16 amino acids. CDR3 DNA: TGTGCCAGCAGCGGAGGGACTAGCGGGAGTCAAGAGACCCAGTACTTC. Translated: CASSGGTSGSQETQYF.

As regards this clonotype: A read error may explain this, as a much larger clone is one base away. The chain combines TRBV7-2 with TRBJ2-2; D perhaps matches TRBD2 (6 bases). Germline V gives CDR1 SGHTA, CDR2 FQGNSA. Deletions cut 6 bases from V and 10 bases from J, with 21 bases between. The CDR3 runs 15 residues. The CDR3 protein is CASRLSLVAAEELFF. The CDR3 DNA follows: TGTGCCAGCAGGCTTAGTCTGGTAGCGGCCGAGGAGCTGTTTTTT.

This clonotype was seen many times. The chain carries TRBV7-9 and TRBJ2-5; 9 positions match TRBD2. Germline V CDR1 and CDR2: SEHNR, FQNEAQ (reference sequence). The trim removed 5 bases at V and 4 bases at J, leaving 20 bases unmatched. CDR3 size: 19 residues. CDR3 loop: CASSLPAGSTSGSAETQYF. The CDR3 coding sequence is TGTGCCAGCAGCCTCCCGGCGGGGTCGACTAGCGGCTCAGCAGAGACCCAGTACTTC.

As concerns this clonotype: An end of the junction differs from the germline gene, which may be a read error. The genes are TRBV6-2 or TRBV6-3 and TRBJ2-1, with 9 bases aligning to TRBD2. Germline V gene sequence: CDR1 MNHEY, CDR2 SVGEGT. The CDR3 loop spans 19 amino acids. The CDR3 sequence: CASSYSVTLAGRTYNEQLF. The CDR3 bases are TGTGCCAGCAGTTACTCGGTGACACTAGCGGGTAGAACCTACAATGAGCAGCTCTTC.

This clonotype was seen at least ten times. This sequence joins TRBV2 and TRBJ1-2, with 7 bases matching TRBD1. Per the germline V gene, CDR1 is SNHLY and CDR2 is FYNNEI. The CDR3 has 15 residues. The ends lost 5 bases at V and 4 bases at J; junction bases unmatched: 10. The CDR3: CASSRENRGTYGYTF. The CDR3 nucleotides are TGTGCCAGCAGTCGGGAGAACAGGGGAACCTATGGCTACACCTTC.

This clonotype has at least ten counts. For the CDR3, the DNA is TGTGCCAGCAGCCGGGCGGTGGCGGGAGGCTACAATGAGCAGTTCTTC. This translates into CASSRAVAGGYNEQFF. V and J are TRBV7-2 and TRBJ2-1, with 8 bases fitting TRBD2. The length of the CDR3 is 16 residues. Germline-derived CDR1 and CDR2 are SGHTA and FQGNSA. Trimming removed 5 bases from V and 3 bases from J; junction bases left unmatched: 9.

The chain recombines TRBV5-5 with TRBJ2-3; D possibly corresponds to TRBD2 (6 bases). The CDR3 spans 14 residues. Trimming took off 0 bases at V and 2 bases at J, with 7 bases between the two ends. Germline V gene sequence: CDR1 SGHKS, CDR2 YYEKEE (reference sequence). For the CDR3, the DNA is TGTGCCAGCAGCTTGGCTAGCGACACAGATACGCAGTATTTT. This codes for CASSLASDTDTQYF. The complete variable domain, with remaining parts taken from reference TRBV5-5 and TRBJ2-3, reads DAGVTQSPTHLIKTRGQQVTLRCSPISGHKSVSWYQQVLGQGPQFIFQYYEKEERGRGNFPDRFSARQFPNYSSELNVNALLLGDSALYLCASSLASDTDTQYFGPGTRLTVL.

V is TRBV2 and J is TRBJ2-1; 8 bases map to TRBD2. There are 15 residues in the CDR3. With 6 bases clipped from V and 3 bases from J, the junction kept 7 bases outside the gene matches. Germline V gene sequence: CDR1 SNHLY, CDR2 FYNNEI. The CDR3 is CASSSQGLDYNEQFF. The CDR3 DNA sequence: TGTGCCAGCAGCTCACAGGGACTAGACTACAATGAGCAGTTCTTC.

A few counts support this clonotype. The chain combines TRBV4-2 with TRBJ2-1; 16 positions agree with TRBD2. The ends lost 0 bases at V and 9 bases at J; junction bases unmatched: 5. Germline lookup yields CDR1 LGHNA and CDR2 YNFKEQ. The CDR3 sequence is 17 residues long. The CDR3 sequence is CASSQDQGTSGRGEQFF. In nucleotides, the CDR3 is TGTGCCAGCAGCCAAGATCAAGGGACTAGCGGGAGGGGTGAGCAGTTCTTC.

V is TRBV20-1 and J is TRBJ2-1, with 14 bases fitting TRBD2. Germline CDR1 and CDR2: DFQATT and SNEGSKA (reference sequence). This CDR3 contains 23 residues. V lost 2 bases to trimming and J lost 0 bases; unmatched junction nucleotides: 21. The CDR3 DNA sequence: TGCAGTGCTAGAAACCTGCGACTAGCGGGAGGGCCGAGTATCTCGAGCTCCTACAATGAGCAGTTCTTC. Translation gives CSARNLRLAGGPSISSSYNEQFF.

This clonotype was detected only once. A clone one base away is much larger, so this may be a read error. The chain couples TRBV3-1 to TRBJ2-3; D tentatively reads TRBD1 or TRBD2 (5 bases each). The germline gives CDR1 LGHDT, CDR2 YNNKEL (reference sequence). Trimming left V 1 base short and J 7 bases short, with 15 bases between. This CDR3 comprises 15 residues. The CDR3 protein is CASSQGPGHFYTQYF. The CDR3 nucleotides read TGTGCCAGCAGCCAAGGTCCGGGGCACTTTTATACGCAGTATTTT.

The V call is TRBV20-1, the J call TRBJ1-1; TRBD1 matches 9 bases. This CDR3 has 16 amino acids. V lost 1 base to trimming and J lost 4 bases; unmatched junction nucleotides: 10. CDR1 is DFQATT and CDR2 is SNEGSKA in the germline V gene (reference sequence). The CDR3 DNA follows: TGCAGTGCTAGAGGCCCCGGGACAGGGTCGGGCACTGAAGCTTTCTTT. Amino acids: CSARGPGTGSGTEAFF.